This TCR beta chain was documented in a study of CD8+ T cells in alopecia areata. Study information: Twice a day, 5 to 10 mg of oral tofacitinib was administered to treated patients. The study's findings and limits: Scalp lesions, especially in alopecia totalis/universalis, had higher clonality than normal scalp.

RNA was extracted and reverse transcribed into cDNA as the sequencing template. The repertoire was sequenced with immunoSEQ multiplex PCR; TCRdb's copy has only in-frame clones and lacks some. The top ten hold around 1% of the sample, which has 130,000 to 150,000 clones, about 47% seen once. To note about this clone: Its antigen is not known.

The sample in question was CD4+ T cells sorted from blood, obtained at week 0. This TCR derives from a human donor with alopecia areata.

This chain's CDR3 is CSVAVGARGGYTF. DNA of the CDR3: TGCAGCGTTGCGGTAGGGGCTCGGGGTGGCTACACCTTC. This sequence joins TRBV29-1 and TRBJ1-2; weak D call: TRBD1 (5 bases). The CDR3 covers 13 residues. The V and J ends lost 4 bases and 7 bases respectively, with 16 bases between them. CDR1 and CDR2 (germline): SQVTM, ANQGSEA.